The clone carrying this TCR beta chain occurred once. The data originate from a study of T cell changes during pregnancy in multiple sclerosis. Using immunoSEQ multiplex PCR, the repertoire was profiled, and TCRdb retains in-frame clones only, with some absent. The repertoire holds roughly 93,000 clones, with roughly 94% as singletons. The CDR3 has 14 amino acids. V trimming: 7 bases; J trimming: 3 bases; junction bases outside the gene matches: 4. Looked up from germline, CDR1 is SNHLY and CDR2 is FYNNEI. This material consisted of peripheral blood, taken after pregnancy. The J gene is TRBJ1-4, the V gene TRBV2; 8 bases agree with TRBD1. This TCR was sampled from a female donor in good health, enrolled as a control in a pregnancy study. The CDR3 sequence: CASTTGGANEKLFF. CDR3 sequence (DNA): TGTGCCAGCACTACAGGGGGTGCTAATGAAAAACTGTTTTTT. Looking up the rest from reference TRBV2 and TRBJ1-4 gives the full variable domain: EPEVTQTPSHQVTQMGQEVILRCVPISNHLYFYWYRQILGQKVEFLVSFYNNEISEKSEIFDDQFSVERPDGSNFTLKIRSTKLEDSAMYFCASTTGGANEKLFFGSGTQLSVL.